These T cell receptor beta chains were read from a single sample in a study of somatic mutations in cytotoxic T cells in rheumatoid arthritis. Method: immunoSEQ multiplex PCR; TCRdb's copy keeps in-frame clones and lacks some. The table includes more than 25,000 clones, roughly 74% detected once. Sequencing was carried out using CD8+ T cells sorted from blood. The receptors derive from a woman younger than 30 in good health. Each CDR3 is given with its conserved first and last residue. Each record gives: CDR3 protein, CDR3 DNA, J gene, V gene, D gene, clone size. D genes are given only for firm matches. Rows give clone size only sometimes, using once, few, many, or a class for an expanded clone.

CDR3 protein: CASSELGTEAFF; CDR3 DNA: TGCGCCAGCAGCGAGTTGGGCACTGAAGCTTTCTTT; J gene: TRBJ1-1; V gene: TRBV4-1; D gene: .; clone size: .
CDR3 protein: CAWSLWGGNQPQHF; CDR3 DNA: TGTGCCTGGAGCCTCTGGGGAGGCAATCAGCCCCAGCATTTT; J gene: TRBJ1-5; V gene: TRBV30; D gene: .; clone size: .
CDR3 protein: CASSLKAGWTTDTQYF; CDR3 DNA: TGTGCCAGCAGTTTAAAGGCAGGGTGGACCACAGATACGCAGTATTTT; J gene: TRBJ2-3; V gene: TRBV28; D gene: .; clone size: once
CDR3 protein: CASGKSGTGGLEDTQYF; CDR3 DNA: TGTGCTAGTGGTAAATCCGGGACAGGGGGCCTTGAAGATACGCAGTATTTT; J gene: TRBJ2-3; V gene: TRBV12-5; D gene: TRBD1; clone size: .
CDR3 protein: CASSQERLNTYEQYF; CDR3 DNA: TGTGCCAGCAGCCAAGAGCGGCTTAATACCTACGAGCAGTACTTC; J gene: TRBJ2-7; V gene: TRBV4-2; D gene: .; clone size: .
CDR3 protein: CASSLGGAWEQYF; CDR3 DNA: TGTGCCAGCAGCTTAGGGGGGGCTTGGGAGCAGTACTTC; J gene: TRBJ2-7; V gene: TRBV7-6; D gene: .; clone size: few
CDR3 protein: CASSIGPSNQPQHF; CDR3 DNA: TGTGCCAGTAGTATTGGGCCTAGCAATCAGCCCCAGCATTTT; J gene: TRBJ1-5; V gene: TRBV19; D gene: .; clone size: few
CDR3 protein: CASSLGWAGQPQHF; CDR3 DNA: TGTGCCAGCAGCCTCGGGTGGGCAGGTCAGCCCCAGCATTTT; J gene: TRBJ1-5; V gene: TRBV7-3; D gene: .; clone size: few
CDR3 protein: CATRRGESTEAFF; CDR3 DNA: TGTGCCACCCGCCGAGGGGAGAGCACTGAAGCTTTCTTT; J gene: TRBJ1-1; V gene: TRBV27; D gene: .; clone size: .
CDR3 protein: CASSLDGTSGREQFF; CDR3 DNA: TGCGCCAGCAGCTTGGATGGTACTAGCGGGAGGGAGCAGTTCTTC; J gene: TRBJ2-1; V gene: TRBV5-1; D gene: TRBD2; clone size: few
CDR3 protein: CASSLATSTSPAEQYF; CDR3 DNA: TGTGCCAGCAGCTTAGCTACTTCCACCTCCCCGGCCGAGCAGTACTTC; J gene: TRBJ2-7; V gene: TRBV13; D gene: .; clone size: .
CDR3 protein: CASSPPLWSSGGNEQFF; CDR3 DNA: TGTGCCAGCAGCCCCCCCCTTTGGTCTAGCGGGGGGAATGAGCAGTTCTTC; J gene: TRBJ2-1; V gene: TRBV7-9; D gene: TRBD2; clone size: once
CDR3 protein: CASSTHTNQPQHF; CDR3 DNA: TGTGCCAGCAGTACTCACACGAATCAGCCCCAGCATTTT; J gene: TRBJ1-5; V gene: TRBV6-5; D gene: .; clone size: .
CDR3 protein: CASRKTPGDGVNSNQPQHF; CDR3 DNA: TGTGCCAGCAGAAAAACTCCGGGGGACGGGGTAAATAGCAATCAGCCCCAGCATTTT; J gene: TRBJ1-5; V gene: TRBV27; D gene: .; clone size: .
CDR3 protein: CASSLYGALSSYEQYF; CDR3 DNA: TGTGCCAGCAGTTTATATGGGGCGTTGAGCTCCTACGAGCAGTACTTC; J gene: TRBJ2-7; V gene: TRBV27; D gene: .; clone size: .
CDR3 protein: CASSTLGPQETQYF; CDR3 DNA: TGTGCCAGCAGCACCCTGGGACCCCAAGAGACCCAGTACTTC; J gene: TRBJ2-5; V gene: TRBV28; D gene: .; clone size: .
CDR3 protein: CASSSPGLAGADAYEQYF; CDR3 DNA: TGTGCCAGCAGTTCCCCAGGACTAGCGGGAGCCGACGCCTACGAGCAGTACTTC; J gene: TRBJ2-7; V gene: TRBV28; D gene: TRBD2; clone size: .
CDR3 protein: CATRGDTQYF; CDR3 DNA: TGTGCCACCCGGGGGGATACGCAGTATTTT; J gene: TRBJ2-3; V gene: TRBV10-3; D gene: .; clone size: .
CDR3 protein: CATKGGEETQYF; CDR3 DNA: TGTGCCACCAAGGGAGGGGAGGAGACCCAGTACTTC; J gene: TRBJ2-5; V gene: TRBV10-3; D gene: TRBD2; clone size: .
CDR3 protein: CASSTDRSSYNSPLHF; CDR3 DNA: TGTGCCAGTAGTACTGACAGGAGCTCCTATAATTCACCCCTCCACTTT; J gene: TRBJ1-6; V gene: TRBV19; D gene: .; clone size: .
CDR3 protein: CASSEKLAGDTGELFF; CDR3 DNA: TGTGCCAGCAGTGAAAAACTAGCGGGGGACACCGGGGAGCTGTTTTTT; J gene: TRBJ2-2; V gene: TRBV2; D gene: TRBD2; clone size: .
CDR3 protein: CASSLVPGNTEAFF; CDR3 DNA: TGTGCCAGCAGCTTAGTTCCAGGGAACACTGAAGCTTTCTTT; J gene: TRBJ1-1; V gene: TRBV11-3; D gene: .; clone size: .
CDR3 protein: CATSGARGDTGELFF; CDR3 DNA: TGTGCCACCTCTGGCGCGCGGGGGGATACCGGGGAGCTGTTTTTT; J gene: TRBJ2-2; V gene: TRBV28; D gene: TRBD2; clone size: .
CDR3 protein: CASSSGYRSSGNTIYF; CDR3 DNA: TGTGCCAGCAGCTCCGGGTACCGGTCCTCTGGAAACACCATATATTTT; J gene: TRBJ1-3; V gene: TRBV9; D gene: .; clone size: .
CDR3 protein: CASSPKGALNTEAFF; CDR3 DNA: TGTGCCAGCAGCCCAAAGGGGGCCCTGAACACTGAAGCTTTCTTT; J gene: TRBJ1-1; V gene: TRBV7-9; D gene: TRBD1; clone size: .
CDR3 protein: CASSLLTWGGLNSPLHF; CDR3 DNA: TGCGCCAGCAGCCTCCTGACATGGGGGGGCTTGAATTCACCCCTCCACTTT; J gene: TRBJ1-6; V gene: TRBV5-1; D gene: .; clone size: .
CDR3 protein: CASSLVRGGNEQFF; CDR3 DNA: TGCGCCAGCAGCTTGGTCCGTGGAGGCAATGAGCAGTTCTTC; J gene: TRBJ2-1; V gene: TRBV5-1; D gene: .; clone size: .
CDR3 protein: CASSIEGDRVNTEAFF; CDR3 DNA: TGTGCCAGTAGTATAGAGGGGGACAGAGTCAACACTGAAGCTTTCTTT; J gene: TRBJ1-1; V gene: TRBV19; D gene: TRBD1; clone size: .
CDR3 protein: CATRGDAGNEQFF; CDR3 DNA: TGTGCTACCAGGGGAGACGCAGGAAATGAGCAGTTCTTC; J gene: TRBJ2-1; V gene: TRBV15; D gene: .; clone size: few
CDR3 protein: CASSSGQGPEAQHF; CDR3 DNA: TGTGCCAGCAGCTCGGGACAGGGCCCAGAGGCCCAGCATTTT; J gene: TRBJ1-5; V gene: TRBV5-5; D gene: TRBD1; clone size: .
CDR3 protein: CASNNQGSNQPQHF; CDR3 DNA: TGTGCCAGCAACAACCAGGGCAGCAATCAGCCCCAGCATTTT; J gene: TRBJ1-5; V gene: TRBV28; D gene: .; clone size: few
CDR3 protein: CASSLVGLYEQYF; CDR3 DNA: TGTGCCAGCAGCTTAGTTGGCCTTTACGAGCAGTACTTC; J gene: TRBJ2-7; V gene: TRBV7-9; D gene: .; clone size: .
CDR3 protein: CASSPDGLAEQYF; CDR3 DNA: TGTGCCAGCAGTCCGGACGGTCTCGCGGAGCAGTACTTC; J gene: TRBJ2-7; V gene: TRBV27; D gene: .; clone size: .
CDR3 protein: CASRQDLFEQYF; CDR3 DNA: TGTGCCAGCAGGCAGGACCTCTTCGAGCAGTACTTC; J gene: TRBJ2-7; V gene: TRBV28; D gene: .; clone size: few
CDR3 protein: CASRPLTGGGTDTQYF; CDR3 DNA: TGTGCCAGCAGACCTCTGACAGGGGGCGGCACAGATACGCAGTATTTT; J gene: TRBJ2-3; V gene: TRBV28; D gene: TRBD1; clone size: .
CDR3 protein: CASDPGQVGEQYF; CDR3 DNA: TGTGCCAGCGACCCGGGACAGGTGGGTGAGCAGTACTTC; J gene: TRBJ2-7; V gene: TRBV28; D gene: TRBD1; clone size: .
CDR3 protein: CASSLVAGVEETQYF; CDR3 DNA: TGTGCCAGCAGCCTAGTAGCGGGAGTCGAAGAGACCCAGTACTTC; J gene: TRBJ2-5; V gene: TRBV7-9; D gene: TRBD2; clone size: .
CDR3 protein: CASSQPDLAGDQETQYF; CDR3 DNA: TGTGCCAGCAGCCAACCCGACTTAGCGGGGGACCAAGAGACCCAGTACTTC; J gene: TRBJ2-5; V gene: TRBV7-2; D gene: TRBD2; clone size: .
CDR3 protein: CATSRGDTEAFF; CDR3 DNA: TGCGCCACGAGCAGGGGGGACACTGAAGCTTTCTTT; J gene: TRBJ1-1; V gene: TRBV4-1; D gene: TRBD1; clone size: few
CDR3 protein: CASSWDRGKGNTEAFF; CDR3 DNA: TGCGCCAGCAGCTGGGACAGGGGGAAGGGGAACACTGAAGCTTTCTTT; J gene: TRBJ1-1; V gene: TRBV10-1; D gene: TRBD1; clone size: .
CDR3 protein: CSVRRAYEQYF; CDR3 DNA: TGCAGCGTTCGCCGAGCCTACGAGCAGTACTTC; J gene: TRBJ2-7; V gene: TRBV29-1; D gene: .; clone size: .
CDR3 protein: CASSPYPTELNTEAFF; CDR3 DNA: TGTGCCAGCTCACCCTACCCGACAGAGTTGAACACTGAAGCTTTCTTT; J gene: TRBJ1-1; V gene: TRBV18; D gene: .; clone size: .
CDR3 protein: CASRHGTSGRDEQFF; CDR3 DNA: TGTGCCAGCAGACACGGGACTAGCGGACGGGATGAGCAGTTCTTC; J gene: TRBJ2-1; V gene: TRBV7-6; D gene: TRBD2; clone size: .
CDR3 protein: CASSPVGLAASSTDTQYF; CDR3 DNA: TGTGCCAGCAGCCCGGTGGGACTAGCGGCTTCTAGCACAGATACGCAGTATTTT; J gene: TRBJ2-3; V gene: TRBV7-8; D gene: TRBD2; clone size: .
CDR3 protein: CASRGLAGDYYEQYF; CDR3 DNA: TGTGCCAGCCGGGGACTAGCGGGAGATTACTACGAGCAGTACTTC; J gene: TRBJ2-7; V gene: TRBV7-9; D gene: TRBD2; clone size: .
CDR3 protein: CASSSRDNSPLHF; CDR3 DNA: TGTGCCAGCAGCTCCAGAGATAATTCACCCCTCCACTTT; J gene: TRBJ1-6; V gene: TRBV13; D gene: .; clone size: .
CDR3 protein: CASTQAGTQYF; CDR3 DNA: TGTGCCAGCACCCAAGCAGGGACGCAGTATTTT; J gene: TRBJ2-3; V gene: TRBV2; D gene: .; clone size: .
CDR3 protein: CASSPYNTGELFF; CDR3 DNA: TGTGCCAGCAGCCCCTATAACACCGGGGAGCTGTTTTTT; J gene: TRBJ2-2; V gene: TRBV7-9; D gene: .; clone size: .
CDR3 protein: CASSYRTGVRETQYF; CDR3 DNA: TGTGCCAGCAGTTACCGTACAGGGGTGAGGGAGACCCAGTACTTC; J gene: TRBJ2-5; V gene: TRBV6-7; D gene: TRBD1; clone size: .
CDR3 protein: CASTPSTGGTQPQHF; CDR3 DNA: TGTGCCAGTACCCCCTCGACAGGGGGGACTCAGCCCCAGCATTTT; J gene: TRBJ1-5; V gene: TRBV19; D gene: TRBD1; clone size: .
CDR3 protein: CASSQDRVNVEQFF; CDR3 DNA: TGTGCCAGCTCACAAGACAGGGTTAACGTTGAGCAGTTCTTC; J gene: TRBJ2-1; V gene: TRBV18; D gene: TRBD1; clone size: .
CDR3 protein: CASSDYNEQFF; CDR3 DNA: TGTGCCAGCAGCGACTACAATGAGCAGTTCTTC; J gene: TRBJ2-1; V gene: TRBV11-2; D gene: .; clone size: .
CDR3 protein: CASRTGSNQPQHF; CDR3 DNA: TGTGCCAGCAGGACAGGCAGCAATCAGCCCCAGCATTTT; J gene: TRBJ1-5; V gene: TRBV27; D gene: .; clone size: .
CDR3 protein: CASSLGGLKETQYF; CDR3 DNA: TGTGCCAGCAGCTTAGGAGGCCTGAAAGAGACCCAGTACTTC; J gene: TRBJ2-5; V gene: TRBV7-9; D gene: .; clone size: .
CDR3 protein: CASSLPSGATTGELFF; CDR3 DNA: TGTGCCAGCAGTTTACCTAGCGGGGCCACCACCGGGGAGCTGTTTTTT; J gene: TRBJ2-2; V gene: TRBV27; D gene: TRBD2; clone size: .
CDR3 protein: CASRSNLGGNQPQHF; CDR3 DNA: TGTGCCAGCAGATCCAACCTTGGGGGCAATCAGCCCCAGCATTTT; J gene: TRBJ1-5; V gene: TRBV28; D gene: .; clone size: .
CDR3 protein: CASSVDGLANTGELFF; CDR3 DNA: TGTGCCAGCAGCGTAGATGGACTAGCCAACACCGGGGAGCTGTTTTTT; J gene: TRBJ2-2; V gene: TRBV9; D gene: TRBD2; clone size: .